This T cell receptor beta chain was identified in a study of cytomegalovirus exposure and HLA in healthy donors. Study background: Early on, a data release was issued that held about 85 million unique TCRs from HLA-typed donors.

V dropped 4 bases and J dropped 7 bases, with 9 bases sitting between them. The V gene's germline CDR1 is MNHNS and CDR2 SASEGT. This CDR3 region has 12 residues. PCR used 60 Vbeta primers and 13 Jbeta primers. Some clones are missing from TCRdb's copy, which holds only in-frame ones; the method was immunoSEQ multiplex PCR. In the table there are approximately 170,000 clones, 65% to 85% of which are singletons. Points from the study as a whole: The study dropped some indistinguishable V segments, TRBV6-2 and TRBV6-3 among them. Sequencing likely caused a cluster of highly shared sequence variants.

This clone appeared once. What it binds is unknown. This rearrangement joins TRBV6-1 to TRBJ2-3; no firm D call. This TCR was sampled from a woman in her 40s in good health and CMV-seropositive. Sequencing was done on a sample of PBMCs. The CDR3 bases are TGTGCCAGCAGTGTAGATTCCTATACGCAGTATTTT. Amino acid sequence: CASSVDSYTQYF.